This T cell receptor (beta chain) stems from a study of blood T cell repertoires in COVID-19. Profiling relied on immunoSEQ multiplex PCR, and the TCRdb table lists in-frame clones only, not all of them. The repertoire has around 330,000 clones, 70% to 90% of them found once; the top ten carry approximately 4%. CDR3 length: 15 residues. V lost 4 bases, J lost 4 bases, and 7 bases stayed unmatched. The germline gives CDR1 SGHTS, CDR2 YDEGEE. The chain uses TRBV5-8 and TRBJ1-1; 10 bases line up with TRBD1. Material for sequencing was peripheral blood. The receptor was derived from a woman aged 50 to 60 with active or convalescent COVID-19. The CDR3 spells CASSRRQGAGTEAFF. The CDR3 bases are TGTGCCAGCAGCCGACGACAGGGGGCCGGCACTGAAGCTTTCTTT.